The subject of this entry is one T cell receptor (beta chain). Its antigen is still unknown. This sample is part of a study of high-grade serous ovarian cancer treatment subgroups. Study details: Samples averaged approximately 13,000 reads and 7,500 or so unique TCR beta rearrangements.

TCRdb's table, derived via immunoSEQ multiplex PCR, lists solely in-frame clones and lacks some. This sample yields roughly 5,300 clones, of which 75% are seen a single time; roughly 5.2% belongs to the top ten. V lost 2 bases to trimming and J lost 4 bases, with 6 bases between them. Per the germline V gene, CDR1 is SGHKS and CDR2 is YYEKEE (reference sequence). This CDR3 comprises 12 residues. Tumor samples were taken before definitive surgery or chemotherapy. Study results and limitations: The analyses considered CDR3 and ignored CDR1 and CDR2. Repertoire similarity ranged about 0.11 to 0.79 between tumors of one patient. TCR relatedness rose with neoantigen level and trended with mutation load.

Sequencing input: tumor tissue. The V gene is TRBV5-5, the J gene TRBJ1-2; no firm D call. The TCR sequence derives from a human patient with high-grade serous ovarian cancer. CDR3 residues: CASSLGLYGYTF. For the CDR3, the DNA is TGTGCCAGCAGCTTAGGCCTCTATGGCTACACCTTC. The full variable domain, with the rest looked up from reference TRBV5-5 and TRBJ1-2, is DAGVTQSPTHLIKTRGQQVTLRCSPISGHKSVSWYQQVLGQGPQFIFQYYEKEERGRGNFPDRFSARQFPNYSSELNVNALLLGDSALYLCASSLGLYGYTFGSGTRLTVV.